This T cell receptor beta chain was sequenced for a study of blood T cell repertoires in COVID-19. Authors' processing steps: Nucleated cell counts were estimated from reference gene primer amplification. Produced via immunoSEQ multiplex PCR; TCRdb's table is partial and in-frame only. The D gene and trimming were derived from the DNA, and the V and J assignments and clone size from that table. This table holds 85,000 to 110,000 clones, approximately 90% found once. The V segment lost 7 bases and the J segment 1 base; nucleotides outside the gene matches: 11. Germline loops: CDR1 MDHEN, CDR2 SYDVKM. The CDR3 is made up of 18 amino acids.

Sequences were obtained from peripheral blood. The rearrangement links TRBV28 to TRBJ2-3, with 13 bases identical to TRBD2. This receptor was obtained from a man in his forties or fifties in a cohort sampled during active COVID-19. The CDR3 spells CASNSLGTSGVGTDTQYF. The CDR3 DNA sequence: TGTGCCAGCAATTCGCTAGGGACTAGCGGGGTCGGCACAGATACGCAGTATTTT.